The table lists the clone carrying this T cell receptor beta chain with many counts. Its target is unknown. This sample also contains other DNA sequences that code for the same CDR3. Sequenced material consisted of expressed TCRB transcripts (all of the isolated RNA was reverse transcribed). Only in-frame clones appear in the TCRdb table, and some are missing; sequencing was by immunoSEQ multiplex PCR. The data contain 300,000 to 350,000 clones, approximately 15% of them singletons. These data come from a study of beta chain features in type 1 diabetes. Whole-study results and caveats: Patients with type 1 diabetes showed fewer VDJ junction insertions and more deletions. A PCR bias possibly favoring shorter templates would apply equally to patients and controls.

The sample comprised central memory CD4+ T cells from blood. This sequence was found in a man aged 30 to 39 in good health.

CDR3 nucleotides: TGCGCCAGCAGCTCGGGCCAGGGAACAGATACGCAGTATTTT. Translation: CASSSGQGTDTQYF. The chain carries TRBV5-1 and TRBJ2-3, with a tentative D call TRBD1 (5 bases). Germline CDR1 SGHRS, CDR2 YFSETQ. With 3 bases removed from V and 3 bases from J, the gap between germline ends came to 11 bases. The CDR3 totals 14 residues.